Listed below are T cell receptor beta chains from one sample, sequenced in a study of cytomegalovirus exposure and HLA in healthy donors. TCRdb's copy holds only in-frame clones and misses some; the assay was immunoSEQ multiplex PCR. The table lists 180,000 or so clones, just over 75% of them singletons. What was sequenced was PBMCs. The receptors stem from a man aged 18 to 30 in good health and CMV-seronegative. Both conserved end residues are part of each CDR3. Fields, in order: V gene, D gene, J gene, CDR3 protein. A D gene is named only where the DNA matches it firmly.

V: TRBV4-3; D: -; J: TRBJ2-2; CDR3: CASSQESRGFTGELFF
V: TRBV5-1; D: -; J: TRBJ1-6; CDR3: CASKEFSNNSPLHF
V: TRBV29-1; D: -; J: TRBJ1-2; CDR3: CSVEDRAALRGYTF
V: TRBV6-1; D: -; J: TRBJ2-4; CDR3: CASSAGGGGKNIQYF
V: TRBV5-8; D: -; J: TRBJ2-1; CDR3: CASSLQTNEQFF
V: TRBV4-1; D: -; J: TRBJ2-3; CDR3: CASSQERGTDTQYF
V: TRBV4-3; D: TRBD1; J: TRBJ1-6; CDR3: CASSQERTGHNSPLHF
V: TRBV9; D: -; J: TRBJ2-1; CDR3: CASSPRLEWDHEQFF
V: TRBV11-1; D: TRBD1; J: TRBJ2-5; CDR3: CASSLQGARETQYF
V: TRBV7-2; D: TRBD2; J: TRBJ2-2; CDR3: CASSLAIAGGSGELFF
V: TRBV13; D: TRBD2; J: TRBJ2-2; CDR3: CASSHDSGIGTGELFF
V: TRBV6-5; D: TRBD1; J: TRBJ1-2; CDR3: CASTTGTGYGYTF
V: TRBV5-8; D: -; J: TRBJ1-2; CDR3: CASSRQDQVNYGYTF
V: TRBV7-9; D: TRBD2; J: TRBJ2-5; CDR3: CASSFGGGGQETQYF
V: TRBV5-8; D: TRBD1; J: TRBJ2-3; CDR3: CASSPQGLAGDTQYF
V: TRBV29-1; D: -; J: TRBJ1-1; CDR3: CSVEEGGIGTEAFF
V: TRBV5-6; D: -; J: TRBJ2-7; CDR3: CASSLGGVPYEQYF
V: TRBV9; D: -; J: TRBJ1-3; CDR3: CASSARSLTGGNTIYF
V: TRBV6-1; D: TRBD1; J: TRBJ1-1; CDR3: CAIWTGLNTEAFF
V: TRBV7-8; D: -; J: TRBJ2-1; CDR3: CASSSTVSPSANEQFF
V: TRBV6-1; D: -; J: TRBJ1-2; CDR3: CASSEGNRVWYGYTF
V: TRBV19; D: -; J: TRBJ1-3; CDR3: CASYAPGGNTIYF
V: TRBV11-2; D: TRBD2; J: TRBJ2-5; CDR3: CASSSRYLADLRETQYF
V: TRBV6-5; D: TRBD2; J: TRBJ2-7; CDR3: CASQTGGEQYF
V: TRBV4-1; D: TRBD2; J: TRBJ2-1; CDR3: CASSHGTSGSLNEQFF
V: TRBV21-1; D: -; J: TRBJ1-2; CDR3: CASTKDSPNYGYTF
V: TRBV18; D: TRBD2; J: TRBJ2-2; CDR3: CASSPGLAGFGELFF
V: TRBV5-6; D: -; J: -; CDR3: CASSLGGTTYEQYF
V: TRBV6-1; D: -; J: TRBJ2-1; CDR3: CASSLSSSYNEQFF
V: TRBV5-4; D: -; J: TRBJ1-1; CDR3: CASRFQSEAFF
V: TRBV29-1; D: TRBD2; J: TRBJ2-1; CDR3: CSVDLDSGNLDEQFF